This T cell receptor (beta chain) was recovered during a study of a mutant IDH1 vaccine in newly diagnosed glioma listed by TCRdb under 2021. Context from the whole study: The 32 treated patients were 62.5% male and about 38% female, with a mean age of roughly 40 years. Prior to enrollment, standard therapy consisting of radiotherapy alone, temozolomide alone, or radiochemotherapy with temozolomide had been administered to patients, with the combination being received by most patients. Peripheral blood was drawn at six visits: V03 (baseline), V05, V07, V10, V12 and V13. For exploratory analyses, longitudinal TCRB deep sequencing was carried out in roughly 23 treated patients wherever samples were available.

The sample's time point label, in plain terms: baseline, week 1 (first vaccination visit). Interpreted using the paper, the treatment or condition label stands for: pre-vaccination baseline after standard-of-care therapy. The donors had newly diagnosed IDH1-mutant astrocytomas of WHO grade 3 or 4 that showed loss of nuclear ATRX. The samples were drawn from NOA16, a multicentre, single-arm, open-label phase I trial in Germany that tested a mutant IDH1 peptide vaccine in humans for the first time. Blood drawn at visit V03 was used as the baseline sample for immunogenicity testing. Genomic DNA for TCRB sequencing was extracted from EDTA blood using the DNeasy Blood and Tissue Kit. The full study reports these points: PBMC samples for TCRB deep sequencing were selected based on availability. The authors noted that analyses of patient blood samples could not be reproduced because of sample limitations. Pseudoprogression appeared unrelated to alterations in the top peripheral T cell clonotypes detected by TCRB sequencing. Immune responses induced by the vaccine were seen in roughly 92% of patients across multiple MHC alleles.

This clone is medium-sized (0.01 to 0.1%) in terms of sample share. The antigen it binds to is not known. Per-base qualities were not stored, and no clone one base away is much larger. Library preparation used the immunoSEQ multiplex PCR assay. Rearranged TCR beta chain sequences were amplified with the hsTCRB Kit following the manufacturer's protocol. TCRB libraries were sequenced on an Illumina MiSeq. The published analysis was carried out like this. Demultiplexing, trimming and gene mapping were performed with the kit vendor's proprietary platform. This immuneACCESS table, as held by TCRdb, lists in-frame sequences with V and J called but not all clones. Of the missing ones, under half trace to an unresolved V gene in checked studies; the others have no known cause. V and J calls and clone size are copied from that table; D and trimming were computed from the DNA. The sample table holds about 34,000 clones, of which 80% were seen once. About 9.4% of the sample is taken by the ten largest.

The junction carries 16 bases between V and J, which are trimmed by 5 bases and 0 bases respectively. The CDR3 goes from the cysteine to the phenylalanine over 16 residues. Only the CDR3 part of the read is kept: 48 bases, read in frame from the first base. CDR1 is given as LNHDA and CDR2 as SQIVND, both from the germline V gene (reference sequence). The source material was peripheral blood mononuclear cells (PBMCs), sampled from a glioma patient treated with radiotherapy, temozolomide or both. Here the chain combines TRBV19 and TRBJ1-1; no confident D gene assignment can be made. The sequence came from a man in his forties or fifties with glioma. Some clones in this sample may be carry-over from other donors' samples. The CDR3 corresponds to CASSAVLGSVNTEAFF. The DNA sequence is TGTGCCAGTAGTGCGGTACTCGGCTCGGTGAACACTGAAGCTTTCTTT.